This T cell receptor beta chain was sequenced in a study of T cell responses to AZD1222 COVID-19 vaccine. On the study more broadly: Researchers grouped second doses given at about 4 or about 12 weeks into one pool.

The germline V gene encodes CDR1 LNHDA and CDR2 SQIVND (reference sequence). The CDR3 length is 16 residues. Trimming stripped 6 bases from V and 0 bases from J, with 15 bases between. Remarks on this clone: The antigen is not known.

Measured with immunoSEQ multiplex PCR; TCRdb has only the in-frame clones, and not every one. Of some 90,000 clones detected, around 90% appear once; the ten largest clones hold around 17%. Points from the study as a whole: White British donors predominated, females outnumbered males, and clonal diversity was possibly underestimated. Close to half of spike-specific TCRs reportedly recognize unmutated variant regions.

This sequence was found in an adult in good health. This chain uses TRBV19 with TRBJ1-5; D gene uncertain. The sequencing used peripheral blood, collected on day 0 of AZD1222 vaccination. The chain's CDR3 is CASSQRRQVSNQPQHF. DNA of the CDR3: TGTGCCAGTAGCCAACGGCGACAAGTTAGCAATCAGCCCCAGCATTTT.